Sequencing of this T cell receptor (beta chain) was carried out in a study of blood T cell repertoires in COVID-19. Study context: PBMCs, B-cell-depleted T cells, or T cells were the source of the cDNA or gDNA that made up the material.

Profiled with immunoSEQ multiplex PCR; TCRdb holds only in-frame clones, not every one. The sample shows tens of thousands of clones, approximately 85% of them seen only once. This CDR3 comprises 14 residues. Unmatched junction bases numbered 6, after V lost 7 bases and J lost 5 bases. CDR1 and CDR2 from the germline V gene are MDHEN and SYDVKM. Sequenced input: peripheral blood. This rearrangement joins TRBV28 to TRBJ1-4; 8 bases are shared with TRBD1. This receptor was obtained from a human donor in a cohort sampled during active COVID-19. The CDR3 protein is CASTGQGVNEKLFF. DNA of the CDR3: TGTGCCAGCACCGGACAGGGTGTGAATGAAAAACTGTTTTTT.